The T cell receptor beta chain under discussion was sequenced for a study of cytotoxic CD8 clonotypes in ibrutinib-treated CLL. For the study at large: The patients comprised roughly 10 relapsed/refractory and around 14 treatment-naive cases, 17 to 18 IGHV unmutated.

Produced via immunoSEQ multiplex PCR; TCRdb's table is partial and in-frame only. The repertoire includes around 250,000 clones, under 80% of them detected once, and approximately 15% sits in the top ten. The clonotype comes from a human donor with chronic lymphocytic leukemia. The input for sequencing was PBMCs, taken after 24 months of ibrutinib treatment.

The CDR3 DNA reads as TGTGCCAGCAGCTTGTCAGGGGCTCAGCCCCAGCATTTT. It specifies CASSLSGAQPQHF. The chain carries TRBV7-6 and TRBJ1-5; possible D gene TRBD1, 6 bases. The germline V gene has CDR1 SGHVS and CDR2 FNYEAQ. This CDR3 comprises 13 residues. V lost 3 bases and J lost 6, with 9 bases in between.